Listed below are T cell receptor beta chains from one sample, sequenced in a study of response to subunit inactivated influenza vaccine. Via MiXCR, TCRdb re-called the RT-PCR reads, giving one row per CDR3 protein. The repertoire has 500,000 to 750,000 distinct CDR3 sequences, 12% to 15% of them found once; the top ten carry approximately 12%. Sequencing was performed on PBMCs from blood, taken roughly 13 days after vaccination. The receptors here all came from a man over 45 who received an inactivated influenza vaccine. CDR3s include the opening cysteine and the closing phenylalanine or tryptophan. The D gene is left open where the match is weak. Rows give clone size only sometimes, using once, few, many, or a class for an expanded clone.

TRBJ2-1 TRBD1 few TRBV20-1 CSATAPGTGLSEQFF TGCAGTGCTACAGCCCCAGGGACAGGCCTAAGTGAGCAGTTCTTC
TRBJ2-7 . . TRBV4-2 CASSQDVSNSYEQYF TGTGCCAGCAGCCAAGATGTGAGTAACTCCTACGAGCAGTACTTC
TRBJ2-2 . . TRBV7-3 CASSLDGAGGELFF TGTGCCAGCAGCTTGGATGGGGCAGGCGGGGAGCTGTTTTTT
TRBJ2-5 TRBD1 few TRBV5-1 CASSQSGTGVKETQYF TGCGCCAGCAGCCAATCCGGGACAGGGGTTAAAGAGACCCAGTACTTC
TRBJ1-4 . few TRBV2 CASSPRDSNEKLFF TGTGCCAGCAGCCCCAGGGACTCTAATGAAAAACTGTTTTTT
TRBJ2-2 TRBD1 few TRBV2 CASNPGTGNYGELFF TGTGCCAGCAACCCCGGGACAGGCAATTACGGGGAGCTGTTTTTT
TRBJ2-5 . few TRBV9 CASSGGRGRQETQYF TGTGCCAGCAGCGGGGGCCGTGGGCGGCAAGAGACCCAGTACTTC
TRBJ1-5 . . TRBV7-2 CASSLAGFGNQPQHF TGTGCCAGCAGCTTAGCGGGGTTCGGCAATCAGCCCCAGCATTTT
TRBJ2-7 TRBD2 . TRBV20-1 CRARGGGEQYF TGCAGGGCCCGGGGGGGAGGCGAGCAGTACTTC
TRBJ2-1 . . TRBV20-1 CSASSYIEQFF TGCAGTGCTAGTTCCTACATTGAGCAGTTCTTC
TRBJ2-7 . few TRBV20-1 CSAKPGVDEQYF TGCAGTGCTAAGCCCGGAGTCGACGAGCAGTACTTC
TRBJ2-5 . few TRBV12-3/TRBV12-4 CASSSLSPQYF TGTGCCAGCAGTTCCCTTTCCCCTCAGTACTTC
TRBJ2-7 TRBD1 . TRBV18 CASSPRQGNEQYF TGTGCCAGCTCACCACGACAGGGAAACGAGCAGTACTTC
TRBJ2-1 . once TRBV29-1 CSARRGATSYNEQFF TGCAGCGCCAGACGGGGGGCGACCTCCTACAATGAGCAGTTCTTC
TRBJ2-2 . . TRBV30 CAWSVIDSGTLSSGELFF TGTGCCTGGAGTGTCATTGATTCTGGGACGCTCAGTTCCGGGGAGCTGTTTTTT
TRBJ2-5 . . TRBV28 CASSLSADYLGYF TGTGCCAGCAGTTTATCAGCTGACTACTTAGGCTACTTC
TRBJ2-7 . . TRBV7-9 CASSFRGTSSYEQYF TGTGCCAGCAGCTTCCGGGGTACTAGCTCCTACGAGCAGTACTTC
TRBJ2-3 TRBD1 . TRBV5-1 CASSAGQAGDTQYF TGCGCCAGCAGCGCGGGACAGGCAGGCGATACGCAGTATTTT
TRBJ2-5 TRBD1 few TRBV7-9 CASSLFTGGEETQYF TGTGCCAGCAGCTTATTCACAGGGGGCGAGGAGACCCAGTACTTC
TRBJ2-7 TRBD1 few TRBV29-1 CSVAPDRGEQYF TGCAGCGTAGCCCCGGACAGGGGCGAGCAGTACTTC
TRBJ2-2 TRBD1 many TRBV5-1 CASSWTGGNTGELFF TGCGCCAGCAGCTGGACAGGGGGAAACACCGGGGAGCTGTTTTTT
TRBJ2-2 TRBD2 . TRBV5-1 CASSCGTSGRGSGELFF TGCGCCAGCAGCTGCGGGACTAGCGGGAGAGGATCCGGGGAGCTGTTTTTT
TRBJ2-7 TRBD1 few TRBV5-1 CASSSGWTGSNEQYF TGCGCCAGCAGCTCAGGTTGGACAGGGTCGAACGAGCAGTACTTC
TRBJ2-5 . few TRBV11-2 CASSLDFGIQETQYF TGTGCCAGCAGCTTAGATTTCGGAATCCAAGAGACCCAGTACTTC
TRBJ2-1 . many TRBV29-1 CSVLQGWQFF TGCAGCGTGCTACAGGGATGGCAGTTCTTC
TRBJ2-7 TRBD2 few TRBV7-6 CASSYGGNFYEQYF TGTGCCAGCAGCTACGGGGGGAACTTCTACGAGCAGTACTTC
TRBJ2-7 . few TRBV10-3 CAISDGQGAEF TGTGCCATCAGTGATGGGCAGGGAGCCGAGTTC
TRBJ1-3 . . TRBV4-2 CASSQDFTVPAPYLENTIYF TGTGCCAGCAGCCAAGATTTTACAGTCCCGGCGCCTTACTTAGAAAACACCATATATTTT
TRBJ1-1 . . TRBV30 CAWSPRSLATEAFF TGTGCCTGGAGTCCCCGGTCTCTTGCCACTGAAGCTTTCTTT
TRBJ2-6 . . TRBV11-1 CASSPRAGNLLGANVLTF TGTGCCAGCAGCCCCCGAGCGGGTAACCTTCTGGGCGCCAACGTCCTGACTTTC
TRBJ2-7 . . TRBV11-2 CASSRALTYEQYF TGTGCCAGCAGCCGGGCCCTAACCTACGAGCAGTACTTC
TRBJ2-1 . . TRBV25-1 CASSEPTGLLYNEQFF TGTGCCAGCAGTGAACCCACAGGGCTACTCTACAATGAGCAGTTCTTC
TRBJ1-2 TRBD1 few TRBV12-3/TRBV12-4 CASSLWDRGGGYTF TGTGCCAGCAGTTTATGGGACAGGGGAGGGGGCTACACCTTC
TRBJ2-1 . . TRBV12-3/TRBV12-4 CASSTRRGPNEQFF TGTGCCAGCAGCACCCGGCGGGGGCCCAATGAGCAGTTCTTC
TRBJ2-3 . many TRBV7-2 CASSDFGESGDTQYF TGTGCCAGCAGCGATTTTGGGGAGTCGGGAGATACGCAGTATTTT
TRBJ2-2 TRBD2 . TRBV6-1 CASRAPGLADGELFF TGTGCCAGCAGAGCCCCGGGACTAGCGGACGGGGAGCTGTTTTTT
TRBJ1-1 TRBD1 . TRBV29-1 CSVRQGSSTEAFF TGCAGCGTGAGACAGGGGTCTAGCACTGAAGCTTTCTTT
TRBJ1-1 . many TRBV5-1 CASSLARNSRGNTEAFF TGCGCCAGCAGCTTGGCCAGGAATTCTAGGGGAAACACTGAAGCTTTCTTT
TRBJ1-6 . few TRBV7-8 CASSLGVGLDITYNSPLHF TGTGCCAGCAGCTTAGGAGTCGGGCTAGATATTACTTATAATTCACCCCTCCACTTT
TRBJ2-1 TRBD2 few TRBV12-3/TRBV12-4 CASSSRAGGLQYEQFF TGTGCCAGCAGTTCAAGAGCGGGAGGTTTACAATATGAGCAGTTCTTC
TRBJ1-6 TRBD1 . TRBV3-1 CASSQVAQGVSPLHF TGTGCCAGCAGCCAAGTCGCACAGGGGGTTTCACCCCTCCACTTT
TRBJ1-2 . few TRBV7-9 CASSLGAWTESYGYTF TGTGCCAGCAGCTTAGGGGCCTGGACAGAATCGTATGGCTACACCTTC
TRBJ2-5 . many TRBV5-1 CASSQQETQYF TGTGCCAGCAGCCAACAAGAGACCCAGTACTTC
TRBJ1-3 . . TRBV4-3 CASSQDWGHGNTIYF TGCGCCAGCAGCCAAGACTGGGGGCACGGAAACACCATATATTTT